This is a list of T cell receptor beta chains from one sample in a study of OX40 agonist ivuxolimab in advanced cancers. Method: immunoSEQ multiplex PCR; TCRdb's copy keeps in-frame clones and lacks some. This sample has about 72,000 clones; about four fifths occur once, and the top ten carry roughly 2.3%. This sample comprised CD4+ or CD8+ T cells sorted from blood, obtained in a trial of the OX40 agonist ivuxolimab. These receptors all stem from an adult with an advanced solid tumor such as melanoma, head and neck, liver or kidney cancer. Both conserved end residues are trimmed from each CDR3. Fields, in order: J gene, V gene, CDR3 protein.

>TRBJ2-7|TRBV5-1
ASWTGRSEYEQY
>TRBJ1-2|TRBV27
ASSLSGSYGYT
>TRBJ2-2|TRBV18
ASSPQTTLANTGELF
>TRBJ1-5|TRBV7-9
ASSAPGVNQPQH
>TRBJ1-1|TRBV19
ASSIIAEGWAF
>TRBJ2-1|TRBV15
ATSRDLSGPKTYNEQF
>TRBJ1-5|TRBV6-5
ASSPKGGSNQPQH
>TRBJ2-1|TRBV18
ASSPGREDNEQF
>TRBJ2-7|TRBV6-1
ASSWTGGSTYEQY
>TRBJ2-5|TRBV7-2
ASSKQITGGWETQY
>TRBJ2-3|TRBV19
ASSPRTDTQY
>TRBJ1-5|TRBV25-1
AGNQPQH
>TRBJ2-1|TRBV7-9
ASSFQVNEQF
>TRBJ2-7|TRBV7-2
ASSLRSGYEQY
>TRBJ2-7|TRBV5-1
ASSLEGQTYEQY
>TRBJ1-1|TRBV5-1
ASSLAGLVEAF
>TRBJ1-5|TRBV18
ASSPPSSNQPQH
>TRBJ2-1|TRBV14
ASSQAQFAFRV
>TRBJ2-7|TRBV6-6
ASSYSGQGNEQY
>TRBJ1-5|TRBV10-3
AISESMGGKVGRQPQH
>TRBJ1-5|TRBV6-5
ASKSTVGLGAQH
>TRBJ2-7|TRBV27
ASRGTGLYEQY
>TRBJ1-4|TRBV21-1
ASSKVGKLF
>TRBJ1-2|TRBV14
ASSQDVSQIGYT
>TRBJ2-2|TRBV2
ASSKSDTGELF
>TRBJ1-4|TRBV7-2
ASSLNRATNEKLF
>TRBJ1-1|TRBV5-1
ASSPVQGRYTEAF
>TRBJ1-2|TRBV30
AWNNFRGNYGYT
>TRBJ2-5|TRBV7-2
ASSQKETQY
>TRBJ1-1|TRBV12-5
ASGIQGSNTEAF
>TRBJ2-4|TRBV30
AWRVVRKTSPLGNIQY
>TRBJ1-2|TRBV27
ASSFQSGYGYT
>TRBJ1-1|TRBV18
ASSPAGARRNTEAF
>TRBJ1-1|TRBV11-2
ASSLEGGSRGEAF
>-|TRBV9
ASSVAGQGVYEQY
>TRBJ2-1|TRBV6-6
ASTGGAGWNEQF
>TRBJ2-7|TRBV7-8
ASSHRNVLREQY
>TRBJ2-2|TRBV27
ASSLYTGELF
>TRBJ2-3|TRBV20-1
SARPTDTQY
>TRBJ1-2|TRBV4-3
ASSQDRQGGRGYT
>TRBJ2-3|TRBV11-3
ASSFGRGSDTQY
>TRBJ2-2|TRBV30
AWSVLRAAAGELF
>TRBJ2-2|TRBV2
ASRKDRNTGELF
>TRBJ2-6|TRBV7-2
ASSLRGPGANVLT
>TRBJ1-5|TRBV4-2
ASSQEVSNSNQPQH